This T cell receptor (beta chain) was recorded in a study of T-cell reconstitution after alpha-beta-depleted transplantation in children. To note about this clonotype: What it binds is unknown. A much larger clone lies one base from this, so it may be a read error.

General study points: T-cell counts and diversity at one year following transplant were attributed mainly to newly produced T cells. Expanded clones from the graft, numbering several hundred, reportedly supplied alpha-beta T cells about two months after transplant. Surviving thymic progenitors and recipient T cells were the source of high TCRbeta diversity at day 60 in some patients.

Preparation of the TCRbeta library involved a method that used unique molecular identifiers. TCRdb re-called the PCR reads with MiXCR, one entry per CDR3 protein. The table shows about 460,000 distinct CDR3 sequences, with 10% occurring only once. The sample was PBMCs, taken before TCRalphabeta/CD19-depleted stem cell transplant. The receptor was isolated from a child younger than 10 with inherited bone marrow failure, due to receive a stem cell transplant.

CDR3 bases: TGTGCCAGCAGACCGCCGGGACAGACCTACGAGCAGTACTTC. Translated, it gives CASRPPGQTYEQYF. The chain joins TRBV28 to TRBJ2-7; 7 bases match TRBD1. Germline CDR1 reads MDHEN; CDR2 reads SYDVKM. With 6 bases clipped from V and 2 bases from J, the junction kept 7 bases outside the gene matches. This CDR3 has 14 residues.